Included here is one T cell receptor beta chain sequence, with context. There is no known antigen for this receptor. The record has no base qualities; no much larger clone is one base away. Each collaborating institution followed its own protocols to collect whole blood in K2EDTA tubes. Collaborator samples were shipped for TCRbeta analysis as frozen whole blood, isolated PBMCs, or DNA extracted from either sample type. The entry originates in a study of blood T cell repertoires in COVID-19 (dated by TCRdb to 2018 to 2021). For context, the study as a whole: Collaborator samples came from the United States, Italy and Spain and covered acute and convalescent phases of COVID-19. The material from the prospective study consisted of cDNA or gDNA derived from T cells, B-cell-depleted T cells, or PBMCs. Subjects who had been exposed to COVID-19, were actively infected with it, or had recovered from it provided the deeply sampled blood TCRbeta repertoires that made up the dataset. The repertoires were made available in a free public database intended to serve as a resource for research on the immune response to SARS-CoV-2. Samples came from the ongoing ImmuneRACE study (first 160 participants) plus 1,254 subjects from 6 global collaborators. A de-identified subject ID, COVID-19 status, age in years and sex were almost always included in the sample metadata. Where HLA class I and class II types were available, the types were taken from metadata supplied by the sample provider, not from assay-based typing. On the study overall, not on this receptor specifically: The amount of clinical and demographic metadata varied by source and participant and was provided uncurated.

Per the germline V gene, SGHTA is the CDR1 and FQGNSA is the CDR2. Trimming leaves V shorter by 5 bases and J shorter by 1 base, with the junction holding 6 bases beyond the gene matches. The CDR3, cysteine through phenylalanine, is 16 amino acids long. CDR3 DNA is the only sequence kept; it has 48 bases, read in frame from the first base. The immunoSEQ Assay, a bias-controlled multiplex PCR, was used to amplify TCRbeta CDR3 regions from genomic DNA. As for the original processing: The number of nucleated cells in each sample was estimated from the amplification of reference gene primers within the assay. To quantify the absolute abundance of each unique TCRbeta CDR3 rearrangement, sequence reads were collapsed and filtered. For each sample, productive Simpson clonality was calculated as the square root of Simpson's diversity index over productive rearrangements. TCRdb provides this immuneACCESS table in a form limited to in-frame rearrangements. Some clones are lacking; in checked studies, under half of them reflect an unresolved V gene, and why the rest are absent is not known. V and J calls and clone size follow that table, whereas D and trimming were derived from the DNA. The sample table records approximately 100,000 clones; about 85% of these occur just once. The ten largest clones capture 9.5% to 15% of the sample.

The clonotype was recovered from a human donor in a cohort sampled during active COVID-19. The sample taken for sequencing was peripheral blood. Recombination joined TRBV7-2 with TRBJ2-5; 11 of the junction bases match TRBD1. CDR3 reads: CASSRTGTGGQETQYF. At the DNA level, the sequence is TGTGCCAGCAGCCGGACCGGGACAGGGGGCCAAGAGACCCAGTACTTC.